These 15 T cell receptor beta chains originate from one sample sequenced in a study of CD8+CD57+ T cells in acquired aplastic anemia. Individuals selected for sequencing had exhibited CD8+CD57+ cell expansion on flow cytometry. TCR beta VDJ and CDR3 profiles were obtained from a genomic DNA template. TCRdb fed the reads into MiXCR, producing one record per CDR3 protein. The sample has over 250,000 distinct CDR3 sequences, 56% seen once. The sample was sorted CD4+, CD8+, or CD8+CD57+ T cells (not recorded which) from PBMCs. Receptors were obtained from a human donor with aplastic anemia.

V and J are TRBV7-9 and TRBJ1-5; 9 bases agree with TRBD1. J was trimmed by 0 bases and V by 5 bases; bases with no gene match: 5. Germline V gene lookup returns CDR1 SEHNR and CDR2 FQNEAQ (reference sequence). The CDR3 length is 16 residues. This CDR3 is CASSTGTGYSNQPQHF. The DNA for the CDR3 is TGTGCCAGCAGCACCGGGACAGGGTATAGCAATCAGCCCCAGCATTTT. Complete variable domain (other parts from reference TRBV7-9 and TRBJ1-5): DTGVSQNPRHKITKRGQNVTFRCDPISEHNRLYWYRQTLGQGPEFLTYFQNEAQLEKSRLLSDRFSAERPKGSFSTLEIQRTEQGDSAMYLCASSTGTGYSNQPQHFGDGTRLSIL.

The V and J genes are TRBV7-3 and TRBJ2-7; 7 nucleotides match TRBD2. The CDR3 length is 15 residues. Germline assignment: CDR1 SGHTA and CDR2 FQGTGA. V gave up 5 bases and J gave up 1 base; unmatched junction bases: 8. The CDR3 protein is CASSRSGAASYEQYF. The CDR3 DNA reads as TGTGCCAGCAGCCGCAGCGGGGCAGCGTCCTACGAGCAGTACTTC. The full variable domain, with the rest looked up from reference TRBV7-3 and TRBJ2-7, is GAGVSQTPSNKVTEKGKYVELRCDPISGHTALYWYRQSLGQGPEFLIYFQGTGAADDSGLPNDRFFAVRPEGSVSTLKIQRTERGDSAVYLCASSRSGAASYEQYFGPGTRLTVT.

This chain connects TRBV20-1 to TRBJ2-3; TRBD1 matches 7 bases. The J call is uncertain, as TRBJ1-5 better fits the DNA end. CDR3 length: 14 amino acids. The germline gives CDR1 DFQATT, CDR2 SNEGSKA (reference sequence). CDR3 sequence: CSARRGPSTDTQHF. Here the CDR3 DNA reads TGCAGTGCCAGAAGGGGGCCGAGCACAGATACGCAGCATTTT.

V and J are TRBV24-1 and TRBJ1-2; TRBD1 matches at 12 bases. In germline, CDR1 is KGHDR, CDR2 SFDVKD. V shed 12 bases, J shed 8 bases, and the junction held 6 bases outside the gene matches. This CDR3 is 12 amino acids long. CDR3 sequence (DNA): TGTGCCGCGGGGGACAGGGGGCTGGGCTACACCTTC. Translating it yields CAAGDRGLGYTF.

This chain connects TRBV20-1 to TRBJ2-1; D is tentatively TRBD1 or TRBD2 (6 bases each). This CDR3 has 12 residues. Germline-derived CDR1 and CDR2 are DFQATT and SNEGSKA (reference sequence). Trimming removed 6 bases at V and 6 bases at J, with 12 bases between. CDR3 DNA sequence: TGCAGTGCCGAACAGGGAGGCAATGAGCAGTTCTTC. It encodes CSAEQGGNEQFF.

Remarks on this clonotype: One junction end disagrees with the germline gene, perhaps due to a read error. This sequence joins TRBV7-9 and TRBJ2-7; 10 positions agree with TRBD2. This CDR3 is 14 amino acids long. The germline gives CDR1 SEHNR, CDR2 FQNEAQ (reference sequence). DNA of the CDR3: TGTGCCAGCAGCTCGGGACTAGCGCTCTACGAGCGGTACTTC. It specifies CASSSGLALYERYF.

There are many counts of this clonotype. Here the CDR3 DNA reads TGTGCCAGCAGCGTCGAGGGTAGGGGCGGATATGGCTACACCTTC. Its protein is CASSVEGRGGYGYTF. The chain uses TRBV9 and TRBJ1-2; possibly TRBD1 for D (5 bases). This CDR3 has 15 residues. Looked up from germline, CDR1 is SGDLS and CDR2 is YYNGEE. The ends were cut back, 2 bases at V and 5 bases at J, with 16 bases in the middle.

The chain combines TRBV2 with TRBJ1-4; 8 positions agree with TRBD1. The germline V gene has CDR1 SNHLY and CDR2 FYNNEI. The V gene end was trimmed by 6 bases and the J gene end by 10 bases; junction bases not matched to a gene: 10. The CDR3 sequence is 14 residues long. The CDR3: CASSQQGAQGKLFF. CDR3 bases: TGTGCCAGCAGCCAGCAGGGGGCCCAAGGAAAACTGTTTTTT.

This chain uses TRBV15 with TRBJ2-1, with 7 positions matching TRBD2. From germline, CDR1 is LNHNV and CDR2 YYDKDF (reference sequence). The V and J ends lost 4 bases and 5 bases, in that order; junction bases with no gene match: 8. There are 15 residues in the CDR3. In DNA form, the CDR3 reads TGTGCCACCAGCAACGAGCGGGGTAGGAACAATGAGCAGTTCTTC. It is translated as CATSNERGRNNEQFF.

This clonotype was recorded at least ten times. Here the CDR3 DNA reads TGTGCCAGCAGGACCGGGAACCGCCTGGAGACCCAGTACTTC. It yields the protein CASRTGNRLETQYF. This sequence joins TRBV27 and TRBJ2-5; perhaps TRBD2 as D (5 bases). V lost 6 bases and J lost 5, with 16 bases in between. CDR1 is MNHEY, CDR2 SMNVEV, per germline (reference sequence). The CDR3 is 14 residues long.

The V gene is TRBV20-1, the J gene TRBJ2-2; maybe TRBD1 (6 bases). CDR1 is DFQATT, CDR2 SNEGSKA, per germline (reference sequence). V was shortened by 0 bases and J by 8 bases, with 7 bases between the two germline ends. The CDR3 has 12 amino acids. CDR3 nucleotides: TGCAGTGCTAGAGACGGGACAGGGGAGCTGTTTTTT. This codes for CSARDGTGELFF.

In this sample, this clonotype turned up a few times. The J gene is TRBJ2-5, the V gene TRBV7-2; 8 bases match TRBD2. CDR1 SGHTA and CDR2 FQGNSA come from the germline V gene. The CDR3 contains 15 residues. V was pared by 5 bases and J by 4 bases, with 9 bases of the junction left unmatched. The CDR3 DNA sequence: TGTGCCAGCAGCCTTCGCCGGGGGGGCATAGAGACCCAGTACTTC. This encodes CASSLRRGGIETQYF.

The CDR3 bases are TGCGCCACCCCGGGACAGGCTTATCAGCCCCAGCATTTT. It encodes CATPGQAYQPQHF. The chain couples TRBV10-1 to TRBJ1-5; 8 positions match TRBD1. The CDR3 length is 13 residues. Trimming took 10 bases from V and 5 from J; bases not matched to a gene: 7. Germline loops: CDR1 WNHNN, CDR2 SYGVQD (reference sequence).

The sample holds a few counts of this clonotype. The CDR3 region is CASSGGGGETQYF. The CDR3 region has the DNA TGTGCCAGCAGTGGGGGCGGCGGGGAGACCCAGTACTTC. The rearrangement links TRBV2 to TRBJ2-5; D may be TRBD1 or TRBD2 (5 bases each). V lost 4 bases and J 5 bases, leaving 11 bases between the germline ends. The CDR3 sequence is 13 residues long. The germline V gene encodes CDR1 SNHLY and CDR2 FYNNEI. The full variable domain, its missing parts supplied by reference TRBV2 and TRBJ2-5, is EPEVTQTPSHQVTQMGQEVILRCVPISNHLYFYWYRQILGQKVEFLVSFYNNEISEKSEIFDDQFSVERPDGSNFTLKIRSTKLEDSAMYFCASSGGGGETQYFGPGTRLLVL.

The CDR3 region is CASSLSGGGYNEKLFF. The CDR3 bases are TGCGCCAGCAGCTTGTCGGGAGGGGGTTACAATGAAAAACTGTTTTTT. The chain employs TRBV5-1 and TRBJ1-4, with D perhaps matching TRBD1 (6 bases). Looked up from germline, CDR1 is SGHRS and CDR2 is YFSETQ. Trimming stripped 1 base from V and 5 bases from J, with 15 bases between. The CDR3 is made up of 16 amino acids. The variable domain in full, with the rest retrieved from reference TRBV5-1 and TRBJ1-4, is KAGVTQTPRYLIKTRGQQVTLSCSPISGHRSVSWYQQTPGQGLQFLFEYFSETQRNKGNFPGRFSGRQFSNSRSEMNVSTLELGDSALYLCASSLSGGGYNEKLFFGSGTQLSVL.